Presented here are 20 T cell receptor beta chains from one specimen sequenced in a study of T cells in women clearing cervical HPV infection. Generated by immunoSEQ multiplex PCR, the TCRdb table keeps only in-frame clones and is missing some. The sample holds 25,000 to 35,000 clones. Source material: blood buffy coat. Receptors originate from a woman between 18 and 70 years old with a cervical HPV16 infection that either progressed to CIN3+ or cleared (not recorded which).

Remarks on this clone: The CDR3 extends 3 residues past the end of the read, so its final part is completed from the germline J gene. The chain uses TRBV5-4 and TRBJ1-4; D is uncertain. CDR3 length equals 14 residues. Trimming stripped 4 bases from V and 4 bases from J, with 11 bases between. The germline V gene has CDR1 SGHNT and CDR2 YYREEE (reference sequence). CDR3 region: CASSPWQINEKLFF. CDR3 DNA, as far as it was read: TGTGCCAGCAGCCCCTGGCAGATTAATGAAAAA.

Notes on this clone: The missing CDR3 end, 3 residues past where the read stops, is filled in from the germline J gene. The V gene is TRBV20-1, the J gene TRBJ2-5, with 7 bases lining up with TRBD2. CDR1 and CDR2 (germline): DFQATT, SNEGSKA (reference sequence). The ends lost 5 bases at V and 3 bases at J; junction bases unmatched: 3. The length of the CDR3 is 12 residues. CDR3 in amino acids: CSAWTREETQYF. The sequenced CDR3 bases are TGCAGTGCTTGGACTAGAGAAGAGACC.

Concerning this clone itself: The CDR3 end is not reached by the read, which stops 3 residues before it; the germline J gene fills it in. The same CDR3 is also encoded by other DNA sequences in this sample. This chain uses TRBV19 with TRBJ1-3; no reliable D call. CDR1 and CDR2 (germline): LNHDA, SQIVND (reference sequence). This CDR3 has 13 residues. Trimming removed 5 bases at V and 4 bases at J, with 9 bases between. Incomplete CDR3 DNA: TGTGCCAGTAGTCCCTCGGGGGGAAACACC. Protein: CASSPSGGNT. The CDR3 reads in full as CASSPSGGNTIYF.

As concerns this clone: The CDR3 extends 3 residues past the end of the read, so its final part is completed from the germline J gene. This sequence joins TRBV20-1 and TRBJ1-5, with no clear D. The CDR3 extends over 11 amino acids. The germline V gene encodes CDR1 DFQATT and CDR2 SNEGSKA (reference sequence). CDR3 DNA (partial): TGCAGTGCTAGCCCCAGGCCCCCC. It encodes CSASPRPP. The full CDR3 protein is CSASPRPPQHF.

Note on this clone: The missing CDR3 end, 3 residues past where the read stops, is filled in from the germline J gene. The chain carries TRBV6-4 and TRBJ2-1, with 8 nucleotides matching TRBD2. V shed 3 bases, J shed 7 bases, and the junction held 8 bases outside the gene matches. Germline V gene sequence: CDR1 MRHNA, CDR2 SNTAGT. The CDR3 has 15 residues. The CDR3 sequence: CASSESGGGRNEQFF. The covered CDR3 bases are TGTGCCAGCAGTGAGTCCGGCGGGGGGAGGAATGAG.

To note about this clone: The read terminates 3 residues ahead of where the CDR3 ends, so the germline J gene completes it. The chain carries TRBV6-1 and TRBJ1-1; 9 nucleotides align to TRBD1. The CDR3 spans 14 residues. From germline, CDR1 is MNHNS and CDR2 SASEGT. The CDR3 bases that were read are TGTGCCAGCAGTGAAAACAGGGGGCTGGAAGAA. This gives the protein CASSENRGLEE. The whole CDR3 protein reads CASSENRGLEEAFF.

As for this clone: The read finishes 3 residues shy of the CDR3 end, and the germline J gene is used to complete it. The genes are TRBV19 and TRBJ2-3; possibly TRBD2 for D (6 bases). In germline, CDR1 is LNHDA, CDR2 SQIVND (reference sequence). The CDR3 consists of 16 residues. V lost 5 bases and J lost 3, with 18 bases in between. CDR3 sequence: CASSPGARLETDTQYF. The part of the CDR3 DNA that was read is TGTGCCAGTAGTCCTGGGGCCCGACTAGAGACAGATACG.

As concerns this clone: From the germline J gene comes the end of the CDR3, since the read stops 3 residues before it. The chain is built from TRBV5-1 and TRBJ1-1; a weak D match, TRBD1 (6 bases). This CDR3 has 13 amino acids. Germline-derived CDR1 and CDR2 are SGHRS and YFSETQ. Trimming took off 7 bases at V and 1 base at J, with 11 bases between the two ends. CDR3 bases read: TGCGCCAGCCGGGACACAGGGAACACTGAA. Amino acid sequence: CASRDTGNTE. The whole CDR3 is CASRDTGNTEAFF.

Notes on this clone: The read ends 3 residues before the CDR3 terminus; that terminus is restored from the germline J gene. V usage is TRBV23-1 and J usage is TRBJ1-4; D unresolved. TRBV23-1 is sorted into the ORF group, with uncertain function. V was trimmed by 0 bases and J by 8 bases, leaving 10 bases between them. This CDR3 is 14 amino acids long. The CDR3 DNA, read in part, is TGCGCCAGCAGTCAATCCAAGGCCTTCGAAAAA. It specifies CASSQSKAFEK. The entire CDR3 protein reads CASSQSKAFEKLFF.

Worth noting for this clone: The read is 3 residues too short to cover the CDR3 end, so that end is filled in from the germline J gene. V gene TRBV4-1 combines with J gene TRBJ2-7; 8 bases agree with TRBD2. Germline CDR1 and CDR2: MGHRA and YSYEKL. V trimming: 0 bases; J trimming: 3 bases; junction bases outside the gene matches: 4. The CDR3 loop spans 15 amino acids. The part of the CDR3 DNA that was read is TGCGCCAGCAGCCAAGAACTAGCGGTAAACTACGAG. It is translated as CASSQELAVNYE. The whole CDR3 sequence is CASSQELAVNYEQYF.

A note on this clone: The CDR3 extends 3 residues past the end of the read, so its final part is completed from the germline J gene. The rearrangement joins TRBV30 to TRBJ2-5; D possibly corresponds to TRBD1 (6 bases). Germline loops: CDR1 GTSNPN, CDR2 SVGIG (reference sequence). The CDR3 has 14 residues. V was trimmed by 0 bases and J by 3 bases, leaving 11 bases between them. CDR3 DNA (partial): TGTGCCTGGAGTGTATTAGGGGGAGAAGAGACC. Protein sequence: CAWSVLGGEET. Given in full, the CDR3 is CAWSVLGGEETQYF. Full variable domain (outside the CDR3, taken from reference TRBV30 and TRBJ2-5): SQTIHQWPATLVQPVGSPLSLECTVEGTSNPNLYWYRQAAGRGLQLLFYSVGIGQISSEVPQNLSASRPQDRQFILSSKKLLLSDSGFYLCAWSVLGGEETQYFGPGTRLLVL.

Turning to this clone: One end of the junction varies from germline; a read error may be responsible. The read gets to within 3 residues of the CDR3 end, and the germline J gene fills in the rest. The chain recombines TRBV20-1 with TRBJ1-5, with D possibly matching TRBD1 (6 bases). Germline V gene sequence: CDR1 DFQATT, CDR2 SNEGSKA (reference sequence). The CDR3 covers 13 residues. The CDR3 reads CSASGDSDQPQHF. The CDR3 bases that were read are TGCAGTGCTTCAGGGGATAGCGATCAGCCC.

About this clone: The read is 3 residues too short to cover the CDR3 end, so that end is filled in from the germline J gene. The chain employs TRBV7-3 and TRBJ2-2; TRBD2 matches 8 bases. This CDR3 has 18 amino acids. With V trimmed by 0 bases and J by 5 bases, 11 bases remained unmatched. CDR1 and CDR2 from the germline V gene are SGHTA and FQGTGA. The DNA read from the CDR3 is TGTGCCAGCAGCTTAACCGGGGACCCGGGGGGGCTAACCGGGGAG. This gives the protein CASSLTGDPGGLTGE. The whole CDR3 is CASSLTGDPGGLTGELFF.

Regarding this clone: The read ends 3 residues early relative to the CDR3; the germline J gene fills the gap. V and J are TRBV20-1 and TRBJ2-7, with 8 bases fitting TRBD2. V trimming: 6 bases; J trimming: 2 bases; junction bases outside the gene matches: 15. The CDR3 covers 16 residues. The germline CDR1 and CDR2 sequences are DFQATT and SNEGSKA (reference sequence). The CDR3 spells CSASTYLGGRTYEQYF. The DNA read from the CDR3 is TGCAGTGCCTCCACCTACTTGGGCGGGAGGACCTACGAG.

To note about this clone: The read is 3 residues too short to cover the CDR3 end, so that end is filled in from the germline J gene. The chain uses TRBV7-3 and TRBJ2-1; 9 bases match TRBD2. The CDR3 has 15 amino acids. CDR1 and CDR2 (germline): SGHTA, FQGTGA. Trimming took 5 bases from V and 8 from J; bases not matched to a gene: 10. The DNA read from the CDR3 is TGTGCCAGCAGCCCAGGCGGGGGGGGCAGGGATGAG. It specifies CASSPGGGGRDE. The CDR3 in full is CASSPGGGGRDEQFF.

As for this clone: The read finishes 3 residues shy of the CDR3 end, and the germline J gene is used to complete it. The chain joins TRBV4-1 to TRBJ1-4; a weak D match, TRBD1 (5 bases). Germline CDR1 reads MGHRA; CDR2 reads YSYEKL. The CDR3 loop spans 14 amino acids. The DNA read from the CDR3 is TGCGCCAGCAGCCAAGTGGGGGAGGGACTGAAA. Protein: CASSQVGEGLK. The full CDR3 protein is CASSQVGEGLKLFF.

Details on this clone: The read ends 3 residues early relative to the CDR3; the germline J gene fills the gap. The chain recombines TRBV19 with TRBJ1-4; 9 nucleotides line up with TRBD1. The CDR3 has 17 residues. Germline assignment: CDR1 LNHDA and CDR2 SQIVND (reference sequence). CDR3 DNA, as far as it was read: TGTGCCAGTAGTATCCACCGGGACAGGGTTCGTAATTCGCCA. Translating it yields CASSIHRDRVRNSP. The entire CDR3 sequence reads CASSIHRDRVRNSPLFF.

With regard to this clone: The read terminates 3 residues ahead of where the CDR3 ends, so the germline J gene completes it. V is TRBV7-3 and J is TRBJ2-1; 9 bases fit TRBD2. J lost 4 bases, V lost 4 bases, and 2 bases had no gene match. In germline, CDR1 is SGHTA, CDR2 FQGTGA. The CDR3 is 14 residues long. The CDR3 loop reads CASSSAGGYNEQFF. The CDR3 DNA, read in part, is TGTGCCAGCAGCTCCGCGGGGGGGTACAATGAG.

With regard to this clone: The read falls 3 residues short of the CDR3 end, and the missing part is taken from the germline J gene. The chain uses TRBV30 and TRBJ2-3, with 11 bases matching TRBD2. The germline gives CDR1 GTSNPN, CDR2 SVGIG (reference sequence). After removal of 0 bases from V and 4 bases from J, the junction contained 3 bases not matched to a gene. The CDR3 has 15 amino acids. The CDR3 sequence is CAWSVLAGGADTQYF. The part of the CDR3 DNA that was read is TGTGCCTGGAGTGTTTTAGCGGGAGGGGCAGATACG.

Points on this clone: The read comes to an end 3 residues before the CDR3 does, leaving the germline J gene to fill in the end. The J gene is TRBJ2-3, the V gene TRBV2; D unresolved. Germline V lookup: CDR1 SNHLY, CDR2 FYNNEI. V was clipped by 4 bases and J by 3 bases, with 5 bases between them. The CDR3 is made up of 12 amino acids. This CDR3 reads CASSVQTDTQYF. The DNA read from the CDR3 is TGTGCCAGCAGTGTACAAACAGATACG.